This TCR beta chain was sequenced in a study of blood T cell repertoires in COVID-19. Across the whole study: Italy, Spain and the United States were the sources of the convalescent and acute COVID-19 samples. PBMCs, B-cell-depleted T cells, or T cells were the source of the cDNA or gDNA that made up the material.

This clone was detected only once. The CDR3 totals 15 residues. Germline V CDR1 and CDR2: MNHNS, SASEGT. V gave up 2 bases and J gave up 0 bases, with 10 bases separating them. TCRdb keeps only in-frame clones here, not all; method: immunoSEQ multiplex PCR. The table includes roughly 99,000 clones, about four fifths detected once. The chain joins TRBV6-1 to TRBJ1-1; D gene ambiguous. The specimen was peripheral blood. This receptor was identified in a human donor in a cohort sampled during active COVID-19. The CDR3 nucleotides are TGTGCCAGCAGTGAACAGATCCTCATGAACACTGAAGCTTTCTTT. Translation: CASSEQILMNTEAFF.